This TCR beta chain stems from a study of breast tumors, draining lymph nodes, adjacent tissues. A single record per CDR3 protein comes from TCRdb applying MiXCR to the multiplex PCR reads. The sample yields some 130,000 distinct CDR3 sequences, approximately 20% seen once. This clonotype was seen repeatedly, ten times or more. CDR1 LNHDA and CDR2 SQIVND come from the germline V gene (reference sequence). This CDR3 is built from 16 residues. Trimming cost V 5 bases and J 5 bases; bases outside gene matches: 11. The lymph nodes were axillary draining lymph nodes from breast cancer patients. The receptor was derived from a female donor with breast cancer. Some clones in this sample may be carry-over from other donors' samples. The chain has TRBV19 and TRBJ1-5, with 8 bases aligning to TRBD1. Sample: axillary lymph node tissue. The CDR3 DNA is TGTGCCAGTAGTCCCGGACAGGGTTTCATAGATCAGCCCCAGCATTTT. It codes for CASSPGQGFIDQPQHF.